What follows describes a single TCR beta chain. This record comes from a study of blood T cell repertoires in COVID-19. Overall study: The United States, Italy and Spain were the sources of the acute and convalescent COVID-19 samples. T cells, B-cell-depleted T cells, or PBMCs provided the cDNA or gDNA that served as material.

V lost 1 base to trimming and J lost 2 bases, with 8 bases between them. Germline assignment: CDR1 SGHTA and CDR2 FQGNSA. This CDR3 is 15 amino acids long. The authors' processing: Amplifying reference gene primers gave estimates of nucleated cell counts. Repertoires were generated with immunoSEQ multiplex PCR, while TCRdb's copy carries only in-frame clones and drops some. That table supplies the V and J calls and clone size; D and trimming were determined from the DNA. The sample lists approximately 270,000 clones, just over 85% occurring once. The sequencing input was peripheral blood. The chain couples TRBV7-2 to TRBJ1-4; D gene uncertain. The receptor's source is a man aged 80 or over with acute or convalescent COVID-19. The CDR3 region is CASSLVVGTNEKLFF. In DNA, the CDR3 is TGTGCCAGCAGCTTAGTCGTCGGTACTAATGAAAAACTGTTTTTT. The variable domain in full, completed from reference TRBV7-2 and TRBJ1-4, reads GAGVSQSPSNKVTEKGKDVELRCDPISGHTALYWYRQSLGQGLEFLIYFQGNSAPDKSGLPSDRFSAERTGGSVSTLTIQRTQQEDSAVYLCASSLVVGTNEKLFFGSGTQLSVL.